The rows below give T cell receptor beta chains drawn from one sample of a study of T-cell reconstitution after alpha-beta-depleted transplantation in children. TCRdb recomputed calls from the PCR reads with MiXCR, one row per CDR3 protein. The sample carries 15,000 to 20,000 distinct CDR3 sequences, around 12% recorded once. This material consisted of PBMCs, mostly from graft donor cells, taken 180 days after TCRalphabeta/CD19-depleted stem cell transplant. The receptors shown here come from a boy under two years old who had a stem cell transplant for Wiskott-Aldrich syndrome, so the T cells may come from the graft donor. The CDR3 runs from the conserved cysteine through the conserved F or W. D genes are given only for firm matches. For some rows the clone size is stated as once, few or many, or as a class when expanded; others skip it.

TRBV18	many	.	TRBJ2-7	CASSPGLEYEQYF	TGTGCCAGCTCACCGGGACTGGAGTACGAGCAGTACTTC
TRBV20-1	many	.	TRBJ2-7	CSALSGLSKYF	TGCAGTGCCCTCTCCGGCCTCTCCAAGTACTTC
TRBV5-1	many	.	TRBJ2-2	CASSPRGTALTGELFF	TGCGCCAGCAGCCCCCGGGGGACAGCCCTCACCGGGGAGCTGTTTTTT
TRBV10-3	.	.	TRBJ1-3	CAISKDRLGAGNTIYF	TGTGCCATCAGCAAGGACCGGTTAGGGGCTGGAAACACCATATATTTT
TRBV28	.	TRBD2	TRBJ2-7	CASSSPSGSFYGEQYF	TGTGCCAGCAGTTCCCCTAGCGGGAGTTTTTACGGCGAGCAGTACTTC
TRBV28	.	.	TRBJ2-2	CASSLRGYAELFF	TGTGCCAGCAGCCTCAGGGGATACGCGGAGCTGTTTTTT
TRBV7-9	many	.	TRBJ1-1	CASSLRGKSMNTEAFF	TGTGCCAGCAGCCTACGGGGGAAGTCGATGAACACTGAAGCTTTCTTT
TRBV5-1	many	TRBD2	TRBJ2-3	CASSTGLAGFTDTQYF	TGCGCCAGCAGCACTGGACTAGCGGGGTTCACAGATACGCAGTATTTT
TRBV5-1	.	TRBD1	TRBJ2-6	CASSLITGVGANVLTF	TGCGCCAGCAGCTTGATCACAGGGGTCGGGGCCAACGTCCTGACTTTC
TRBV9	few	.	TRBJ1-1	CASSVGGTTEAFF	TGTGCCAGCAGCGTAGGGGGCACCACTGAAGCTTTCTTT
TRBV29-1	many	.	TRBJ1-1	CSEMRGGLNTEAFF	TGCAGCGAGATGCGGGGCGGACTGAACACTGAAGCTTTCTTT
TRBV4-1	many	.	TRBJ2-2	CASSQGQGSNTGELFF	TGCGCCAGCAGCCAAGGGCAGGGCTCGAACACCGGGGAGCTGTTTTTT
TRBV7-2	many	.	TRBJ2-3	CASSFDPADTQYF	TGTGCCAGCAGCTTCGATCCAGCCGATACGCAGTATTTT
TRBV15	many	.	TRBJ2-7	CATSRGGSYEQYF	TGTGCCACCAGCAGGGGGGGCTCCTACGAGCAGTACTTC